Listed below are T cell receptor beta chains from one sample, sequenced in a study of blood T cell repertoires in COVID-19. TCRdb's copy holds only in-frame clones and misses some; the assay was immunoSEQ multiplex PCR. The profile covers about 280,000 clones, with about 89% appearing a single time and roughly 8.5% taken by the ten largest. The sample comprised peripheral blood. The receptors were sampled from a man between 35 and 55 years old with active or convalescent COVID-19. CDR3s include the opening cysteine and the closing phenylalanine or tryptophan. A D gene is named only where the DNA matches it firmly. Clone sizes are given selectively: once, few, many, or a class where the clone is expanded.

TRBJ2-2 | TRBD2 | NA | TRBV19 | CATVLAGGPGGELFF | TGTGCCACTGTACTAGCGGGAGGGCCCGGCGGGGAGCTGTTTTTT
TRBJ1-5 | TRBD1 | NA | TRBV27 | CASSPDRVGQPQHF | TGTGCCAGCAGTCCCGACAGGGTGGGTCAGCCCCAGCATTTT
TRBJ2-3 | NA | NA | TRBV13 | CASSLGRSVDTQYF | TGTGCCAGCAGCTTAGGCCGGTCCGTAGATACGCAGTATTTT
TRBJ1-2 | TRBD1 | NA | TRBV6-5 | CASNPDRGAGRGYTF | TGTGCCAGCAACCCGGACAGGGGGGCTGGTCGCGGCTACACCTTC
TRBJ2-2 | NA | once | TRBV11-3 | CASSPPDGEAGELFF | TGTGCCAGCAGCCCGCCTGATGGGGAGGCCGGGGAGCTGTTTTTT
TRBJ1-5 | NA | NA | TRBV10-3 | CAILVSSNQPQHF | TGTGCCATCCTAGTCAGTAGCAATCAGCCCCAGCATTTT
TRBJ2-6 | NA | NA | TRBV6-5 | CASSLVRGANVLTF | TGTGCCAGCAGTTTAGTTCGTGGGGCCAACGTCCTGACTTTC
TRBJ2-7 | NA | once | TRBV7-6 | CASSLAPGNEQYF | TGTGCCAGCAGCTTAGCGCCGGGGAACGAGCAGTACTTC
TRBJ2-7 | TRBD1 | NA | TRBV13 | CASSSGTGSSYEQYF | TGTGCCAGCAGCTCCGGGACAGGGTCCTCCTACGAGCAGTACTTC
TRBJ2-7 | TRBD1 | NA | TRBV24-1 | CATSGKETGTGLYEQYF | TGTGCCACCAGTGGCAAAGAGACCGGGACAGGGCTCTACGAGCAGTACTTC
TRBJ1-2 | TRBD1 | NA | TRBV5-1 | CASSLAQGSSGYTF | TGCGCCAGCAGCTTGGCACAGGGGAGTAGCGGCTACACCTTC
TRBJ1-3 | NA | NA | TRBV5-4 | CASSLGQDSGNTIYF | TGTGCCAGCAGCTTGGGGCAGGACTCTGGAAACACCATATATTTT
TRBJ2-7 | TRBD2 | NA | TRBV28 | CASSSQAGGDYEQYF | TGTGCCAGCAGTTCCCAAGCGGGAGGAGACTACGAGCAGTACTTC
TRBJ1-1 | NA | NA | TRBV5-3 | CARSATGNTEAFF | TGTGCCAGAAGCGCTACAGGGAACACTGAAGCTTTCTTT
TRBJ2-7 | TRBD2 | NA | TRBV3-1/TRBV3-2 | CASSPRLAGDYEQYF | TGTGCCAGCAGCCCGCGACTAGCGGGGGACTACGAGCAGTACTTC
TRBJ2-2 | TRBD2 | NA | TRBV3-1/TRBV3-2 | CASRRGTSGRGELFF | TGTGCCAGCAGACGCGGGACTAGCGGGAGAGGGGAGCTGTTTTTT
TRBJ1-6 | NA | NA | TRBV19 | CASSIDRAPLHF | TGTGCCAGTAGTATAGACAGGGCACCCCTCCACTTT
TRBJ2-1 | TRBD2 | once | TRBV7-3 | CASSLGGREGNEQFF | TGTGCCAGCAGCTTAGGAGGGAGGGAGGGCAATGAGCAGTTCTTC
TRBJ2-7 | NA | NA | TRBV10-3 | CAISEAEFYEQYF | TGTGCCATCAGTGAGGCGGAGTTTTACGAGCAGTACTTC
TRBJ1-2 | TRBD1 | once | TRBV28 | CASSPGDRGNGYTF | TGTGCCAGCAGCCCTGGGGACAGGGGAAACGGCTACACCTTC
TRBJ2-4 | NA | NA | TRBV6-5 | CASSHDIAKNIQYF | TGTGCCAGCAGCCACGACATAGCCAAAAACATTCAGTACTTC
TRBJ2-1 | NA | NA | TRBV25-1 | CASSEEGGSSYNEQFF | TGTGCCAGCAGTGAGGAGGGGGGGAGCTCCTACAATGAGCAGTTCTTC
TRBJ2-2 | NA | NA | TRBV30 | CAWMGPANTGELFF | TGTGCCTGGATGGGCCCAGCGAACACCGGGGAGCTGTTTTTT
TRBJ1-2 | NA | NA | TRBV6-1 | CASSEIGWGRVAYGYTF | TGTGCCAGCAGTGAAATTGGGTGGGGGAGGGTAGCCTATGGCTACACCTTC
TRBJ1-5 | TRBD1 | NA | TRBV5-7 | CARGDRESNQPQHF | TGTGCCAGGGGGGACAGGGAGAGCAATCAGCCCCAGCATTTT
TRBJ1-6 | NA | NA | TRBV4-1 | CASSQDLTSYNSPLHF | TGCGCCAGCAGCCAAGATTTAACCAGCTATAATTCACCCCTCCACTTT
TRBJ2-2 | NA | NA | TRBV24-1 | CATSGRRVTGELFF | TGTGCCACCAGTGGAAGGAGGGTTACCGGGGAGCTGTTTTTT
TRBJ1-5 | TRBD1 | NA | TRBV2 | CASSARDSYQPQHF | TGTGCCAGCAGTGCCCGGGACAGTTATCAGCCCCAGCATTTT
TRBJ1-2 | NA | once | TRBV10-3 | CAIMIMGGEGYGYTF | TGTGCCATCATGATTATGGGAGGCGAGGGATATGGCTACACCTTC
TRBJ2-7 | NA | NA | TRBV10-3 | CAISERGYEQYF | TGTGCCATCAGTGAAAGAGGCTACGAGCAGTACTTC
TRBJ2-5 | NA | NA | TRBV7-2 | CASSLGQGQETQYF | TGTGCCAGCAGCTTAGGGCAGGGCCAAGAGACCCAGTACTTC
TRBJ1-6 | TRBD1 | NA | TRBV2 | CASSEEPSTGVYNSPLHF | TGTGCCAGCAGTGAAGAGCCCTCGACAGGGGTGTATAATTCACCCCTCCACTTT
TRBJ1-6 | TRBD1 | NA | TRBV27 | CASRGRTGQGSPLHF | TGTGCCAGCAGGGGACGGACAGGGCAAGGATCACCCCTCCACTTT
TRBJ1-2 | TRBD1 | NA | TRBV11-2 | CASQRDREVYNGYTF | TGTGCCAGCCAGCGGGACAGGGAAGTTTACAATGGCTACACCTTC
TRBJ1-5 | NA | few | TRBV10-3 | CAISEYRVGNQPQHF | TGTGCCATCAGTGAGTACAGGGTCGGCAATCAGCCCCAGCATTTT
TRBJ2-1 | NA | NA | TRBV19 | CASSISGRRNEQFF | TGTGCCAGTAGTATAAGCGGGCGGCGCAATGAGCAGTTCTTC
TRBJ1-5 | TRBD1 | NA | TRBV19 | CASSILGTGLPQPQHF | TGTGCCAGTAGTATCCTGGGGACAGGGCTGCCTCAGCCCCAGCATTTT
TRBJ1-2 | NA | few | TRBV25-1 | CASSAPGANYGYTF | TGTGCCAGCAGTGCACCAGGGGCTAACTATGGCTACACCTTC
TRBJ2-5 | NA | NA | TRBV6-5 | CASSYLRGQETQYF | TGTGCCAGCAGTTACCTCCGGGGTCAAGAGACCCAGTACTTC
TRBJ1-2 | NA | NA | TRBV6-5 | CATSRGYGYTF | TGTGCCACCTCCCGGGGCTATGGCTACACCTTC
TRBJ2-7 | NA | NA | TRBV6-1 | CASSEGETSSYEQYF | TGTGCCAGCAGTGAAGGGGAGACTAGCTCCTACGAGCAGTACTTC
TRBJ2-7 | TRBD2 | NA | TRBV27 | CATTGTSISSDLYEQYF | TGTGCCACAACCGGGACTAGTATCTCCTCGGACCTCTACGAGCAGTACTTC
TRBJ1-1 | TRBD1 | NA | TRBV30 | CAWSGDRNTEAFF | TGTGCCTGGAGTGGGGACAGGAACACTGAAGCTTTCTTT
TRBJ1-4 | NA | few | TRBV29-1 | CSVVAGPATNEKLFF | TGCAGCGTTGTAGCGGGGCCGGCAACTAATGAAAAACTGTTTTTT
TRBJ2-1 | TRBD2 | NA | TRBV7-3 | CASSHSGAYNEQFF | TGTGCCAGCAGCCATAGCGGGGCCTACAATGAGCAGTTCTTC
TRBJ1-2 | NA | NA | TRBV29-1 | CSVVGGYYGYTF | TGCAGCGTTGTTGGGGGCTACTATGGCTACACCTTC
TRBJ2-1 | TRBD2 | once | TRBV7-8 | CASSFGSGAGGLIHGEQFF | TGTGCCAGCAGCTTTGGTTCCGGAGCGGGAGGTCTCATTCATGGTGAGCAGTTCTTC